The clone carrying this T cell receptor (beta chain) came up a few times. Measured with immunoSEQ multiplex PCR; TCRdb has only the in-frame clones, and not every one. This sample has around 340,000 clones, with about 88% found just once. The CDR3 extends over 16 amino acids. The germline CDR1 and CDR2 sequences are MNHEY and SMNVEV (reference sequence). J gave up 2 bases and V 1 base, and 2 bases lay outside the gene matches. Allocation to cohorts depended on clinical history reported by the participants. The study recruited exposed participants who had met a COVID-19 case within 2 weeks before entry. These data belong to a study of blood T cell repertoires in COVID-19. Study in general: T cells, B-cell-depleted T cells, or PBMCs provided the cDNA or gDNA that served as material.

Sequenced material: PBMCs or T cells enriched from blood (not recorded which). The TCR sequence derives from a woman in her twenties or thirties who had been exposed to COVID-19. This sequence joins TRBV27 and TRBJ1-2; 12 positions agree with TRBD1. This chain's CDR3 is CASSLLGTGGNYGYTF. CDR3 DNA sequence: TGTGCCAGCAGTTTATTGGGGACAGGGGGCAACTATGGCTACACCTTC.